A single sample gave rise to the 5 T cell receptor beta chains below, sequenced in a study of T cell clonality in common variable immunodeficiency. Notes on the study in general: Reportedly, TCR beta sequences from common variable immunodeficiency showed fewer deletions and N-nucleotide insertions.

What these receptors recognize is not known. Repertoires were generated with immunoSEQ multiplex PCR, while TCRdb's copy carries only in-frame clones and drops some. Sampling found 15,000 to 25,000 clones, none seen once. Sequenced input: peripheral blood mononuclear cells. These receptors were collected from a human donor with common variable immunodeficiency.

To note about this clone: The read is 3 residues too short to cover the CDR3 end, so that end is filled in from the germline J gene. The chain carries TRBV2 and TRBJ2-2; D possibly corresponds to TRBD1 (5 bases). Trimming removed 7 bases at V and 4 bases at J, with 7 bases between. Germline CDR1 SNHLY, CDR2 FYNNEI. This CDR3 is 12 amino acids long. The covered CDR3 bases are TGTGCCAGCACCCAGGGCACCGGGGAG. This gives the protein CASTQGTGE. The CDR3 in full is CASTQGTGELFF.

This clone has a count of ten or more. The sequence runs out 3 residues before the end of the CDR3; the remainder is reconstructed from the germline J gene. This rearrangement joins TRBV5-1 to TRBJ2-5; D gene ambiguous. CDR3 size: 12 residues. Germline V gene lookup returns CDR1 SGHRS and CDR2 YFSETQ. V was cut by 2 bases and J by 3 bases, with 5 bases left in between. The CDR3: CASSFSEETQYF. The CDR3 DNA, read in part, is TGCGCCAGCAGCTTTTCCGAAGAGACC.

There are a few counts of this clone. The DNA ends 3 residues before the CDR3 does, and the rest of the CDR3 is filled in from the germline J gene. The chain carries TRBV7-2 and TRBJ2-7, with 8 bases that match TRBD2. Trimming at V came to 1 base and at J to 6 bases, leaving 8 bases not matched to a gene. The V gene's germline CDR1 is SGHTA and CDR2 FQGNSA. The CDR3 extends over 15 amino acids. Partial CDR3 DNA: TGTGCCAGCAGCTTAGTCGGCGGGAGGCCGGGCGAG. As protein: CASSLVGGRPGE. The entire CDR3 protein is CASSLVGGRPGEQYF.

A word on this clone: Read data end 3 residues before the CDR3 end; the end is taken from the germline J gene. The chain carries TRBV7-9 and TRBJ2-5; 7 bases fit TRBD1. The CDR3 sequence is 14 residues long. V was pared by 5 bases and J by 0 bases, with 3 bases of the junction left unmatched. The germline V gene encodes CDR1 SEHNR and CDR2 FQNEAQ (reference sequence). The covered CDR3 bases are TGTGCCAGCAGCATTGGGACAGACCAAGAGACC. Its translation is CASSIGTDQET. The full-length CDR3 reads as CASSIGTDQETQYF.

Turning to this clone: The read comes to an end 3 residues before the CDR3 does, leaving the germline J gene to fill in the end. The rearrangement joins TRBV19 to TRBJ2-1; 12 positions match TRBD2. Germline V gene sequence: CDR1 LNHDA, CDR2 SQIVND (reference sequence). The ends lost 9 bases at V and 6 bases at J; junction bases unmatched: 9. The CDR3 covers 15 residues. The CDR3 sequence: CASSRLAGEANEQFF. Partial CDR3 DNA: TGTGCCAGCAGCCGACTAGCGGGAGAGGCCAATGAG.